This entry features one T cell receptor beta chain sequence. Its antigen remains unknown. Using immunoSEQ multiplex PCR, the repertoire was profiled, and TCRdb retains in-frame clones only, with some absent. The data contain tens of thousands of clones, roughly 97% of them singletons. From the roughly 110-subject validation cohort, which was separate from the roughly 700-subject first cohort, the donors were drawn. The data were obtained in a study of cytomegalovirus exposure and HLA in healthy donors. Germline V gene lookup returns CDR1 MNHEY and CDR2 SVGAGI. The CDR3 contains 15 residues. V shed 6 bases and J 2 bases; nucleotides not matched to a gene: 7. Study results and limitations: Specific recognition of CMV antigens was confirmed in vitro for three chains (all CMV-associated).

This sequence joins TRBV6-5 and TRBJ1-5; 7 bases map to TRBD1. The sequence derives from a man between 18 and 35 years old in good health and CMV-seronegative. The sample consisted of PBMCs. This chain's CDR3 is CASSITGAGNQPQHF. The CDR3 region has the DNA TGTGCCAGCAGCATCACAGGGGCGGGCAATCAGCCCCAGCATTTT.